This T cell receptor beta chain is from a study of shared clonotypes between healthy human individuals. Findings and limits, study-wide: Since donors were few, the genetic and exposure-history diversity represented was limited.

As regards this clone: The antigen remains undetermined.

CDR1 and CDR2 from the germline V gene are MNHEY and SMNVEV (reference sequence). Trimming pared 0 bases from V and 4 bases from J, leaving 12 bases between. The CDR3 runs 15 residues. A deep-level run was used for the assay. Genomic DNA from each subset was divided evenly over several immunoSEQ plates. The table came from immunoSEQ multiplex PCR; TCRdb's copy has only in-frame clones and leaves some out. The sample records fewer than 400,000 clones, around two thirds being singletons. Sequencing was done on a sample of memory CD4+ T cells sorted from blood. The sample's subset: CD45RA-negative fraction. The rearrangement uses TRBV27 and TRBJ1-1, with a possible D match to TRBD1 (5 bases). The origin of this receptor is a man aged 25 to 40 in good health. The CDR3 DNA sequence: TGTGCCAGCAGTTTATCTCCCGGGACGGGCACTGAAGCTTTCTTT. The encoded protein is CASSLSPGTGTEAFF.